This T cell receptor (beta chain) emerged from a study of OX40 agonist ivuxolimab in advanced cancers. The CDR3 is 17 residues long. V lost 3 bases and J lost 6, with 24 bases in between. CDR1 is SGDLS and CDR2 is YYNGEE in the germline V gene. TCRdb's copy holds only in-frame clones and misses some; the assay was immunoSEQ multiplex PCR. The table has about 18,000 clones, around 77% seen once. This specimen was CD4+ or CD8+ T cells sorted from blood, taken in a trial of the OX40 agonist ivuxolimab. This receptor was identified in an adult with an advanced solid tumor such as melanoma, head and neck, liver or kidney cancer. The rearrangement links TRBV9 to TRBJ1-2, with a possible D match to TRBD1 (5 bases). The CDR3 coding sequence is TGTGCCAGCAGCGCCCCGGGACGGACTAGGGTATGGAATGGCTACACCTTC. Translation gives CASSAPGRTRVWNGYTF.